The sequence of this T cell receptor beta chain was determined in a study of cytomegalovirus exposure and HLA in healthy donors. Overall study results and limits: Later analysis identified a missense DCLRE1C variant that was linked to TCR beta V- and J-gene trimming. Common viral pathogens seemed to be connected with several of the most significant clusters, according to a later analysis. In the analysis, some V segments, TRBV6-2 and TRBV6-3 included, were excluded as indistinguishable.

Vbeta (60) and Jbeta (13) primers were used in the PCR. Assay used: immunoSEQ multiplex PCR; TCRdb lists only in-frame clones, some missing. Seen here are some 150,000 clones, under 85% observed once, and the top ten hold 2% to 3%. This donor has no recorded CMV serostatus. There are 13 residues in the CDR3. Germline loops: CDR1 LGHNT, CDR2 FRNRAP. V shed 6 bases and J shed 2 bases, with 10 bases lying between them. Concerning this clone itself: Its antigen remains unidentified.

Sequenced input: PBMCs. V and J are TRBV12-5 and TRBJ1-1, with D hard to call. The receptor was isolated from a human donor in good health. CDR3 sequence: CASGQALNTEAFF. In nucleotides, the CDR3 is TGTGCTAGTGGCCAGGCCTTAAACACTGAAGCTTTCTTT.